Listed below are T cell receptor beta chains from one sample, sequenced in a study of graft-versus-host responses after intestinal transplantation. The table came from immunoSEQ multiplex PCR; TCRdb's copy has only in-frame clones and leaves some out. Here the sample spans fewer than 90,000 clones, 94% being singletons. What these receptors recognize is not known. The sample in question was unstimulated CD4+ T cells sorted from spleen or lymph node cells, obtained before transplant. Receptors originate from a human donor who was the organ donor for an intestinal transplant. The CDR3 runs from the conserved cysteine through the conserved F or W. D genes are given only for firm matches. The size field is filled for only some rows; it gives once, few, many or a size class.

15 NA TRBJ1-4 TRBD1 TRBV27 CASSTRTGRDEKLFF TGTGCCAGCAGTACGCGGACAGGGCGGGATGAAAAACTGTTTTTT
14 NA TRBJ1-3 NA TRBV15 CATSRQQGRNTIYF TGTGCCACCAGCAGACAACAGGGAAGAAACACCATATATTTT
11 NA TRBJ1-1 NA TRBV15 CATARNTEAFF TGTGCCACTGCTAGGAACACTGAAGCTTTCTTT
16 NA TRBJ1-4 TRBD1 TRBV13 CASSLGHGTANEKLFF TGTGCCAGCAGCTTAGGCCACGGGACAGCTAATGAAAAACTGTTTTTT
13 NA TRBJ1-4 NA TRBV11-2 CASSYVIGEKLFF TGTGCCAGCAGCTACGTAATTGGCGAAAAACTGTTTTTT
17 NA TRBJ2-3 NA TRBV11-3 CASSPPRVITSTDTQYF TGTGCCAGCAGCCCCCCCAGGGTGATTACTAGCACAGATACGCAGTATTTT
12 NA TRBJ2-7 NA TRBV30 CAWGTSPYEQYF TGTGCCTGGGGGACAAGTCCCTACGAGCAGTACTTC
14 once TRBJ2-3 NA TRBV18 CASSPSPSTDTQYF TGTGCCAGCTCACCATCTCCTAGCACAGATACGCAGTATTTT
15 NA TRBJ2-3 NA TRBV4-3 CASSQGPRSTDTQYF TGCGCCAGCAGCCAAGGACCCCGGTCGACAGATACGCAGTATTTT
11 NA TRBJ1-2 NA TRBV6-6 CASSDNYGYTF TGTGCCAGCAGTGACAACTATGGCTACACCTTC
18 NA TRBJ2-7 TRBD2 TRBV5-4 CASSDGGIRAGVPFGQYF TGTGCCAGCAGCGACGGTGGGATCCGAGCGGGGGTCCCCTTTGGGCAGTACTTC
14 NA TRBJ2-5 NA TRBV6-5 CASSPSFVQETQYF TGTGCCAGCAGCCCCAGTTTTGTTCAAGAGACCCAGTACTTC
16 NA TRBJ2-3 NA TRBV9 CASSVDRTGATDTQYF TGTGCCAGCAGCGTAGACAGGACTGGCGCCACAGATACGCAGTATTTT
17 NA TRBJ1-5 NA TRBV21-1 CASRLRILHWHHQPQHF TGTGCCAGCAGATTACGGATACTACATTGGCATCATCAGCCCCAGCATTTT
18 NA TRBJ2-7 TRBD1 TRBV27 CASSSRNRGDQLNYEQYF TGTGCCAGCAGTTCAAGGAACAGGGGGGACCAACTGAACTACGAGCAGTACTTC
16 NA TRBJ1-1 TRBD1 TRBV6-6 CASTYRGAGRATEAFF TGTGCCAGCACCTACAGGGGCGCAGGTCGGGCCACTGAAGCTTTCTTT
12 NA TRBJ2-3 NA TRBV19 CASSIWGDTQYF TGTGCCAGTAGTATATGGGGAGATACGCAGTATTTT
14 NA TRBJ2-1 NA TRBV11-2 CASSFEGNYNEQFF TGTGCCAGCAGCTTCGAGGGGAACTACAATGAGCAGTTCTTC
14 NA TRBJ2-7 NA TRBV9 CASSLRGFPYEQYF TGTGCCAGCAGCTTAAGGGGGTTTCCCTACGAGCAGTACTTC